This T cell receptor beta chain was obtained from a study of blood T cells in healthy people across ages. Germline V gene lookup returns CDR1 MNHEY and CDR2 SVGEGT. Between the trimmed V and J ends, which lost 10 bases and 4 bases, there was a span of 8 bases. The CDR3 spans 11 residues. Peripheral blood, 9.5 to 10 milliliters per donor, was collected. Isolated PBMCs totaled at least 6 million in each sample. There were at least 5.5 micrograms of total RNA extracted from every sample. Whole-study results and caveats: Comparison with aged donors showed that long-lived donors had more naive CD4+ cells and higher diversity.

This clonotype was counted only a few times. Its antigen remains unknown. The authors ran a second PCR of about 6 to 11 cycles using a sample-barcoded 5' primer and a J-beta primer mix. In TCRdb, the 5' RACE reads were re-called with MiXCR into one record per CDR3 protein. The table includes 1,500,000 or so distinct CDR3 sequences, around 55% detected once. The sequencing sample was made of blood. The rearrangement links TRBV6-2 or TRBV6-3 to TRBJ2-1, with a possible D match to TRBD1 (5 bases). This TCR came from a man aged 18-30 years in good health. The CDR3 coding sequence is TGTGCCACCAGGGCTTACAATGAGCAGTTCTTC. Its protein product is CATRAYNEQFF.